A single sample is the source of the 20 T cell receptor beta chains below, sequenced in a study of blood T cells in healthy people across ages. A second PCR, run for about 7 to 11 cycles, used a sample-barcoded 5' primer plus a J-beta primer mix. TCRdb itself ran the 5' RACE reads through MiXCR, one entry per CDR3 protein. The table shows fewer than 600,000 distinct CDR3 sequences, with around 27% occurring only once. The sample also formed part of further work on T cells of mothers and their children.

Specimen: blood. These receptors came from a boy under 10 years old in good health.

Only a few counts were recorded for this clonotype. This chain links TRBV5-1 with TRBJ2-5; D is ambiguous. The V gene lost 0 bases and the J gene lost 2 bases, with 14 bases spanning the gap. This CDR3 comprises 16 residues. Germline CDR1 is SGHRS and CDR2 is YFSETQ. The CDR3 region has the DNA TGCGCCAGCAGCTTGGTCGACGGACGAATGCAAGAGACCCAGTACTTC. Amino acid sequence: CASSLVDGRMQETQYF.

Only a few counts were recorded for this clonotype. The V gene is TRBV10-3, the J gene TRBJ2-5; tentatively, D is TRBD2 (5 bases). This CDR3 region has 15 residues. With 0 bases removed from V and 3 bases from J, the gap between germline ends came to 11 bases. CDR1 and CDR2 (germline): ENHRY, SYGVKD. CDR3 sequence reads: CAISESRGQEETQYF. CDR3 sequence (DNA): TGTGCCATCAGTGAGTCAAGAGGGCAGGAAGAGACCCAGTACTTC.

This clonotype turned up a few times. The chain links TRBV6-1 to TRBJ2-2, with D uncertain. This CDR3 is built from 14 residues. From germline, CDR1 is MNHNS and CDR2 SASEGT. V lost 8 bases, J lost 0 bases, and 10 bases lay in between. CDR3 amino acids: CASLKGTNTGELFF. For the CDR3, the DNA is TGTGCCAGCTTGAAGGGAACGAACACCGGGGAGCTGTTTTTT.

This clonotype has only a few counts. The J gene is TRBJ2-4, the V gene TRBV7-9; 12 bases line up with TRBD2. The germline gives CDR1 SEHNR, CDR2 FQNEAQ (reference sequence). This CDR3 has 16 amino acids. The V and J ends lost 5 bases and 7 bases, in that order; junction bases with no gene match: 9. CDR3 residues: CASSGPTSGSSNIQYF. The DNA of the CDR3 is TGTGCCAGCAGCGGCCCGACTAGCGGGAGCTCTAACATTCAGTACTTC.

The gene calls are TRBV6-5 and TRBJ2-5, with 8 bases fitting TRBD2. V dropped 7 bases and J dropped 4; count of bases not matched to a gene: 5. The CDR3 runs 13 residues. Germline V lookup: CDR1 MNHEY, CDR2 SVGAGI. The CDR3 region is CASTLAGTETQYF. CDR3 nucleotides: TGTGCCAGCACCCTAGCGGGTACAGAGACCCAGTACTTC.

This clonotype was counted between two and nine times. The chain uses TRBV5-1 and TRBJ2-5; D not certain. Between the trimmed V and J ends, which lost 0 bases and 5 bases, there was a span of 11 bases. The CDR3 consists of 14 residues. The germline CDR1 and CDR2 sequences are SGHRS and YFSETQ. The DNA of the CDR3 is TGCGCCAGCAGCTTGGAACTGATGAGGGAGACCCAGTACTTC. Translated: CASSLELMRETQYF.

V gene TRBV7-6 combines with J gene TRBJ1-2, with a possible D match to TRBD1 (5 bases). The V end was cut by 5 bases, the J end by 7 bases, with 8 bases between. The CDR3 is 11 residues long. The germline gives CDR1 SGHVS, CDR2 FNYEAQ. CDR3 DNA sequence: TGTGCCAGCAGCCGGGGCGGTGGCTACACCTTC. It codes for CASSRGGGYTF.

This clonotype was observed at least ten times. This chain connects TRBV7-9 to TRBJ2-7; 8 nucleotides line up with TRBD1. There are 14 residues in the CDR3. Germline values: CDR1 SEHNR, CDR2 FQNEAQ (reference sequence). V was clipped by 0 bases and J by 2 bases; unmatched bases: 0. The CDR3 bases are TGTGCCAGCAGCTTAGCGGGACAGGCCTACGAGCAGTACTTC. This sequence encodes CASSLAGQAYEQYF.

This clonotype was seen only a few times. The gene calls are TRBV2 and TRBJ2-3; D possibly corresponds to TRBD1 (7 bases). This CDR3 spans 15 amino acids. The germline V and J ends were trimmed by 6 bases and 0 bases, with 13 bases remaining between them. Germline values: CDR1 SNHLY, CDR2 FYNNEI. CDR3 protein: CASSPQGTSTDTQYF. In DNA form, the CDR3 reads TGTGCCAGCAGCCCACAGGGGACTAGCACAGATACGCAGTATTTT.

The rearrangement links TRBV5-5 to TRBJ2-5, with D uncertain. The CDR3 has 11 amino acids. V lost 0 bases and J lost 13, with 10 bases in between. Germline V gives CDR1 SGHKS, CDR2 YYEKEE (reference sequence). The CDR3 spells CASSLEVTLYF. The CDR3 DNA follows: TGTGCCAGCAGCTTGGAAGTCACGTTGTACTTC.

This clonotype appeared a single time. DNA for the CDR3: TGCAGCGTTGAAGATAGGGCAAGTGGGAACTCCTACGAGCAGTACTTC. Its translation: CSVEDRASGNSYEQYF. This chain joins TRBV29-1 and TRBJ2-7; D remains ambiguous. The CDR3 is 16 amino acids. Between the trimmed V and J ends, which lost 0 bases and 0 bases, there was a span of 15 bases. Germline CDR1 reads SQVTM; CDR2 reads ANQGSEA.

The chain recombines TRBV19 with TRBJ2-1; 7 bases are shared with TRBD1. The CDR3 consists of 16 residues. Germline V lookup: CDR1 LNHDA, CDR2 SQIVND (reference sequence). V lost 4 bases and J lost 1; bases outside the gene matches: 7. CDR3 in amino acids: CASSSPGGASYNEQFF. CDR3 bases: TGTGCCAGTAGTAGCCCAGGGGGAGCATCCTACAATGAGCAGTTCTTC. Variable domain in full (rest from reference TRBV19 and TRBJ2-1): DGGITQSPKYLFRKEGQNVTLSCEQNLNHDAMYWYRQDPGQGLRLIYYSQIVNDFQKGDIAEGYSVSREKKESFPLTVTSAQKNPTAFYLCASSSPGGASYNEQFFGPGTRLTVL.

This clonotype has more than one count but fewer than ten. The chain joins TRBV10-3 to TRBJ2-5, with D possibly TRBD1 on 5 matching bases. Germline-derived CDR1 and CDR2 are ENHRY and SYGVKD. The CDR3 runs to 14 residues. The germline V and J ends were trimmed by 3 bases and 3 bases, with 11 bases remaining between them. The DNA for the CDR3 is TGTGCCATCAGTGATGGTAGGGGAAAAGAGACCCAGTACTTC. Protein product: CAISDGRGKETQYF.

Only a few counts were recorded for this clonotype. V is TRBV15 and J is TRBJ2-7, with 7 bases lining up with TRBD1. Losses at the gene ends were 3 bases for V and 3 bases for J; bases not matched to a gene: 5. The CDR3 has 14 residues. From germline, CDR1 is LNHNV and CDR2 YYDKDF (reference sequence). The CDR3 nucleotides read TGTGCCACCAGCAGGGCCGGGACAGTCTACGAGCAGTACTTC. Translated, it gives CATSRAGTVYEQYF.

This clonotype was observed a few times. This chain connects TRBV20-1 to TRBJ2-3, with 11 bases identical to TRBD2. The CDR3 is made up of 14 amino acids. CDR1 is DFQATT, CDR2 SNEGSKA, per germline (reference sequence). The V gene end was trimmed by 5 bases and the J gene end by 5 bases; junction bases not matched to a gene: 6. The CDR3 loop is CSAQLAGEIDTQYF. The CDR3 bases are TGCAGTGCTCAACTAGCGGGGGAAATAGATACGCAGTATTTT.

This clonotype was found a few times. The chain joins TRBV12-3 or TRBV12-4 to TRBJ2-7, with TRBD1 matching over 7 bases. CDR3 length: 14 residues. Trimming cost V 5 bases and J 3 bases; bases outside gene matches: 7. The CDR3 coding sequence is TGTGCCAGCAGTGGCAGGGGGACCAGCTACGAGCAGTACTTC. Protein: CASSGRGTSYEQYF.

The genes are TRBV6-1 and TRBJ2-3, with D uncertain. The V end was cut by 1 base, the J end by 0 bases, with 8 bases between. CDR1 is MNHNS, CDR2 SASEGT, per germline. The CDR3 has 15 residues. The CDR3 loop reads CASSEGLSSTDTQYF. The CDR3 DNA follows: TGTGCCAGCAGTGAAGGGCTATCTAGCACAGATACGCAGTATTTT.

The chain couples TRBV7-9 to TRBJ1-2; D unclear. Germline V CDR1 and CDR2: SEHNR, FQNEAQ (reference sequence). CDR3 length: 12 amino acids. Trimming removed 5 bases at V and 1 base at J, with 5 bases between. The CDR3 nucleotides are TGTGCCAGCAGCCCCATTAACTATGGCTACACCTTC. Translating gives CASSPINYGYTF. Variable domain in full (rest from reference TRBV7-9 and TRBJ1-2): DTGVSQNPRHKITKRGQNVTFRCDPISEHNRLYWYRQTLGQGPEFLTYFQNEAQLEKSRLLSDRFSAERPKGSFSTLEIQRTEQGDSAMYLCASSPINYGYTFGSGTRLTVV.

This clonotype was observed a handful of times. The rearrangement joins TRBV20-1 to TRBJ2-5; 9 bases are a match to TRBD2. This CDR3 is built from 13 residues. Trimming removed 4 bases from V and 5 bases from J; junction bases left unmatched: 5. Germline CDR1 reads DFQATT; CDR2 reads SNEGSKA (reference sequence). CDR3 nucleotides: TGCAGTGCTACTAGCGGGGCTTGGGAGACCCAGTACTTC. Translation gives CSATSGAWETQYF.

For this clonotype: The CDR3 does not close with the conserved phenylalanine or tryptophan, likely indicating a read error. The gene calls are TRBV12-3 or TRBV12-4 and TRBJ2-3, with TRBD2 as a possible D gene (5 bases). There are 14 residues in the CDR3. CDR3 nucleotides: TGTGCCAGCAGTTGCAGAGCGAGGGCAGATGCGCAGTATTCT. Its protein product is CASSCRARADAQYS.